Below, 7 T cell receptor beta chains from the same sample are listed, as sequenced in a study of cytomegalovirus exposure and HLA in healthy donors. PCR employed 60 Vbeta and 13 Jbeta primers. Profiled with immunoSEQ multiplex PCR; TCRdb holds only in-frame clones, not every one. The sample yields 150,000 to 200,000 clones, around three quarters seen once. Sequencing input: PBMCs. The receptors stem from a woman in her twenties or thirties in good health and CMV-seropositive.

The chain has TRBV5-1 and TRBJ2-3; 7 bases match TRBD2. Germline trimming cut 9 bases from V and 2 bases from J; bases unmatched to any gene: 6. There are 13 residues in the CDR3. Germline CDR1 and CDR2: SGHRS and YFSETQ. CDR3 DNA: TGCGCCACCGCGGCGGGAGTCACAGATACGCAGTATTTT. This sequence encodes CATAAGVTDTQYF. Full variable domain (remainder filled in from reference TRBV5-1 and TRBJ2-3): KAGVTQTPRYLIKTRGQQVTLSCSPISGHRSVSWYQQTPGQGLQFLFEYFSETQRNKGNFPGRFSGRQFSNSRSEMNVSTLELGDSALYLCATAAGVTDTQYFGPGTRLTVL.

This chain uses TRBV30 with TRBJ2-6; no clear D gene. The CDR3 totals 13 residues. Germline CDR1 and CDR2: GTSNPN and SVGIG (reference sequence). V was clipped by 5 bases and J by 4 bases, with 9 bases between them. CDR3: CAWGASGANVLTF. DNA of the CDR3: TGTGCCTGGGGAGCCTCCGGGGCCAACGTCCTGACTTTC.

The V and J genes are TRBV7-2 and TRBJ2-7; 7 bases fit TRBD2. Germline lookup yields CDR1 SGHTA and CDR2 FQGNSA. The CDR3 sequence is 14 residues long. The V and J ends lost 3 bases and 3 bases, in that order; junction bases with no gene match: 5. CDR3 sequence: CASSFRDYNYEQYF. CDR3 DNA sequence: TGTGCCAGCAGCTTCAGGGACTACAACTACGAGCAGTACTTC.

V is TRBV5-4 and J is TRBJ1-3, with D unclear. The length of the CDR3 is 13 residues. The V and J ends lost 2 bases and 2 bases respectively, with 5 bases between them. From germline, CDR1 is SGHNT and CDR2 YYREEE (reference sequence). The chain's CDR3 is CASSFLPGNTIYF. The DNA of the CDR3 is TGTGCCAGCAGCTTCCTACCTGGAAACACCATATATTTT.

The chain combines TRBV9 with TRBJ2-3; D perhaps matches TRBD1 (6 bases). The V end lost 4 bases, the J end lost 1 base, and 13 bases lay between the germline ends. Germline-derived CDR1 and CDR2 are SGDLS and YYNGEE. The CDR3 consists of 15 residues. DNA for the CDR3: TGTGCCAGCAGCTCGATGACAGGAGGCACAGATACGCAGTATTTT. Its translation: CASSSMTGGTDTQYF.

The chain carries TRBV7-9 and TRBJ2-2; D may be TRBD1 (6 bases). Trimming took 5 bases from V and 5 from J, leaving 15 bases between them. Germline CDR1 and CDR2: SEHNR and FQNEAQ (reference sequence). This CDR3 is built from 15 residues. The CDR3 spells CASSLDSGATGELFF. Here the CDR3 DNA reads TGTGCCAGCAGCCTGGACAGTGGGGCTACCGGGGAGCTGTTTTTT.

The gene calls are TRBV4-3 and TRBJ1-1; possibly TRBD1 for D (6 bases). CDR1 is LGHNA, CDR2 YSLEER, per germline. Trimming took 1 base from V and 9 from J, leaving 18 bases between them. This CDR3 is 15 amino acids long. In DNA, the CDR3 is TGCGCCAGCAGCCAAGGAGAAAATTACGGGGACAAAGCTTTCTTT. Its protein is CASSQGENYGDKAFF.